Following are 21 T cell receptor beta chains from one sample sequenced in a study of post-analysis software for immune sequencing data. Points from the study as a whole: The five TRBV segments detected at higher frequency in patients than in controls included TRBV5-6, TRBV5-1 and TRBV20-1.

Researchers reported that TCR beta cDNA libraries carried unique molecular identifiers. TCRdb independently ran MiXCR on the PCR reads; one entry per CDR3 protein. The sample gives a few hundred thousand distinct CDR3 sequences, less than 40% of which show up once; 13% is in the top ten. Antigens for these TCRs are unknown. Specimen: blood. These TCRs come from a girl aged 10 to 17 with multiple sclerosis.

The CDR3 DNA reads TGTGCCAGCAGCTTTGGGGACGACGAGCAGTACTTC. As protein: CASSFGDDEQYF. The V and J genes are TRBV7-2 and TRBJ2-7, with D perhaps assigned TRBD1 or TRBD2 (5 bases each). Germline values: CDR1 SGHTA, CDR2 FQGNSA. V dropped 3 bases and J dropped 5 bases, with 8 bases sitting between them. This CDR3 is 12 amino acids long. Together with reference TRBV7-2 and TRBJ2-7, the CDR3 gives the full variable domain: GAGVSQSPSNKVTEKGKDVELRCDPISGHTALYWYRQSLGQGLEFLIYFQGNSAPDKSGLPSDRFSAERTGGSVSTLTIQRTQQEDSAVYLCASSFGDDEQYFGPGTRLTVT.

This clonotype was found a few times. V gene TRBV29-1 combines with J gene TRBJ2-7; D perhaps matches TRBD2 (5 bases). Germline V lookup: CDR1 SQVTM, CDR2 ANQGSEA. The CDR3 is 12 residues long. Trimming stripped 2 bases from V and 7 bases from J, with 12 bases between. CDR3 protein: CSVEIDSGEQYF. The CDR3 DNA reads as TGCAGCGTTGAAATTGACTCGGGGGAGCAGTACTTC.

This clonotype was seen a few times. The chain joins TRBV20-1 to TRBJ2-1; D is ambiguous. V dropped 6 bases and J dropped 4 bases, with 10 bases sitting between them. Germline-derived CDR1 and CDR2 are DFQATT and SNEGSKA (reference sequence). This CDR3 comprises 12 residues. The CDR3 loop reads CSALYSYNEQFF. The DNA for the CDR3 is TGCAGTGCGCTATACTCGTACAATGAGCAGTTCTTC.

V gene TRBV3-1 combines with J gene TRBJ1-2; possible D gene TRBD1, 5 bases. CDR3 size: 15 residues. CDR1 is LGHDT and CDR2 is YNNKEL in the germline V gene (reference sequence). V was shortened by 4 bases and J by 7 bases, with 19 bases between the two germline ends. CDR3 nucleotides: TGTGCCAGCAGCCCTACGGGGCGCGTAGCCCGTGGCTACACCTTC. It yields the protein CASSPTGRVARGYTF.

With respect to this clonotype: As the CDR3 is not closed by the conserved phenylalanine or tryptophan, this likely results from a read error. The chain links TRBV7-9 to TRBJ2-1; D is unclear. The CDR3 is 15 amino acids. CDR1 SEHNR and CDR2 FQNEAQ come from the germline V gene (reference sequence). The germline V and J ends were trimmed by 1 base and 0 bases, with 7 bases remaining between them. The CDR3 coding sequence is TGTGCCAGCAGCTTAGTACTCGTCTCCTACAATGAGCAGTTCTGC. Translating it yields CASSLVLVSYNEQFC.

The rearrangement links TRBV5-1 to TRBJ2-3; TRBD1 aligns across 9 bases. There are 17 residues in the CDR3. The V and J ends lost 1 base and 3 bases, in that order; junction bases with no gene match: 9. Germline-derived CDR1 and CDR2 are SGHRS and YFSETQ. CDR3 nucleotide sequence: TGCGCCAGCAGCTTGCCAACCGGACAGGGGACTACAGATACGCAGTATTTT. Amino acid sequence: CASSLPTGQGTTDTQYF.

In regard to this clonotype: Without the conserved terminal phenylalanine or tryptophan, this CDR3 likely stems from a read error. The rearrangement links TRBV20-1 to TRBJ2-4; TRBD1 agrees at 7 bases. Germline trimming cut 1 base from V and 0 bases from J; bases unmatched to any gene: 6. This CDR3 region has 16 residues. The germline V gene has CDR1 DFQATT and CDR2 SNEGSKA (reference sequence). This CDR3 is CSARAYRGKAKNIQYS. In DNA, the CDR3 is TGCAGTGCTAGAGCCTACAGGGGAAAAGCCAAAAACATTCAGTACTCC.

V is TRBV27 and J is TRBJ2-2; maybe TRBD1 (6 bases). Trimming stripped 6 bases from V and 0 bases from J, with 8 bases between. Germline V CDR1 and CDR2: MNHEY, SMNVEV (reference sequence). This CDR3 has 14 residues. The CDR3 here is CASSWGPNTGELFF. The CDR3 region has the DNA TGTGCCAGCAGCTGGGGGCCGAACACCGGGGAGCTGTTTTTT.

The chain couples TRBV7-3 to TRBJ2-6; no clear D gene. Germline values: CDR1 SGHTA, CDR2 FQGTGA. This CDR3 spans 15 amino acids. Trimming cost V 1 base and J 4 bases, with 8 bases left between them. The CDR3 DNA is TGTGCCAGCAGCTTAAACCCGGGCGGGGCCAACGTCCTGACTTTC. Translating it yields CASSLNPGGANVLTF.

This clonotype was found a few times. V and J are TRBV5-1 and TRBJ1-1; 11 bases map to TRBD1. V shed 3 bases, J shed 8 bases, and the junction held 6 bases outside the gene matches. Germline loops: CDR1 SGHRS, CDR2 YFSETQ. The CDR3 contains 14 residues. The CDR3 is CASSSAGQGEEAFF. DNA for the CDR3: TGCGCCAGCAGCTCGGCGGGACAGGGGGAAGAAGCTTTCTTT.

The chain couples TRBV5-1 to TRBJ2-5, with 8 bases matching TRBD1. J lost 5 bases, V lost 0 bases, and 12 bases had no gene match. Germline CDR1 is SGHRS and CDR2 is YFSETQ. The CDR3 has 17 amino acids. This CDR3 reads CASSLAVTGTGGETQYF. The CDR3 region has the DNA TGCGCCAGCAGCTTGGCCGTAACCGGGACAGGCGGGGAGACCCAGTACTTC. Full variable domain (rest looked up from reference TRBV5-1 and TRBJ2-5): KAGVTQTPRYLIKTRGQQVTLSCSPISGHRSVSWYQQTPGQGLQFLFEYFSETQRNKGNFPGRFSGRQFSNSRSEMNVSTLELGDSALYLCASSLAVTGTGGETQYFGPGTRLLVL.

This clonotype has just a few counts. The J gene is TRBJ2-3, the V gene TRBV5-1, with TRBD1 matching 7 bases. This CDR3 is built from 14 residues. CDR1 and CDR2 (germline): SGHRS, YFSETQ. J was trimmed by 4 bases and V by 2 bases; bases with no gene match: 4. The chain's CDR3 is CASSLGGSPDTQYF. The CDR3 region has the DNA TGCGCCAGCAGCTTAGGGGGCTCGCCAGATACGCAGTATTTT.

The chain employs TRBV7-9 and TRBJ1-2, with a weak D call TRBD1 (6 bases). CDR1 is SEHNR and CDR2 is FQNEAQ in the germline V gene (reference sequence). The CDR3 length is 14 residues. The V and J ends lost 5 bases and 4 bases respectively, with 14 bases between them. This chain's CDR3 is CASSPGTSPYGYTF. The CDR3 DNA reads TGTGCCAGCAGCCCTGGGACATCCCCCTATGGCTACACCTTC.

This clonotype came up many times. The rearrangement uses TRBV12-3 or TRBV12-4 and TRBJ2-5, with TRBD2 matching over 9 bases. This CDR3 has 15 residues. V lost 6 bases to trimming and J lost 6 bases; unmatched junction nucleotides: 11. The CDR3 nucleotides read TGTGCCAGCAGCAAGAGCGGGGGGCTCACTAAGACCCAGTACTTC. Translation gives CASSKSGGLTKTQYF.

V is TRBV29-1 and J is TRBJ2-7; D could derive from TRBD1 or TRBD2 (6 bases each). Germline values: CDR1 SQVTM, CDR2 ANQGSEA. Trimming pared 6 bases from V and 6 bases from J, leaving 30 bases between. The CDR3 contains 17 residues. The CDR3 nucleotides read TGCAGCGTCCTCCTATTAGGGGCAGGGGTTAGCGGCTCCGAGCAGTACTTC. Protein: CSVLLLGAGVSGSEQYF.

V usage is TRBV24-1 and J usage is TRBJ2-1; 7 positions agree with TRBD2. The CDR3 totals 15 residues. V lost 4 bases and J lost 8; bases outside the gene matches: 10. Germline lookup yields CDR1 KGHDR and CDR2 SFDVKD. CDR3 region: CATSDSFGGGDEQFF. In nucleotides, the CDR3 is TGTGCCACCAGTGACTCGTTCGGGGGAGGGGATGAGCAGTTCTTC.

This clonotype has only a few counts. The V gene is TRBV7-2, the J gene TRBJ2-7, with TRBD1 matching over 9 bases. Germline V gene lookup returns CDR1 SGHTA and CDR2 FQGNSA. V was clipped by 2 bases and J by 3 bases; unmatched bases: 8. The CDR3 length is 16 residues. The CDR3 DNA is TGTACCAGCAGCTTATTTCCCGGGACAGGGTTCTACGAGCAGTACTTC. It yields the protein CTSSLFPGTGFYEQYF.

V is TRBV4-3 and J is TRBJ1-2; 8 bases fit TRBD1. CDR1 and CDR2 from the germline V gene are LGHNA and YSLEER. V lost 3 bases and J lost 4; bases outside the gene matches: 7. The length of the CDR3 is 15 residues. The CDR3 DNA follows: TGCGCCAGCAGCCAGACCGGGACAGGTGGCTATGGCTACACCTTC. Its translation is CASSQTGTGGYGYTF.

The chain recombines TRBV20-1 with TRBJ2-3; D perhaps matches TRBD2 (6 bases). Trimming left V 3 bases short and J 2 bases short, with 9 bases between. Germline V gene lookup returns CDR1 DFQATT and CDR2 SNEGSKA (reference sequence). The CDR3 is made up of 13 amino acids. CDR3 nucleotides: TGCAGTGCTAGGAGGGACTCCACAGATACGCAGTATTTT. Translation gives CSARRDSTDTQYF.

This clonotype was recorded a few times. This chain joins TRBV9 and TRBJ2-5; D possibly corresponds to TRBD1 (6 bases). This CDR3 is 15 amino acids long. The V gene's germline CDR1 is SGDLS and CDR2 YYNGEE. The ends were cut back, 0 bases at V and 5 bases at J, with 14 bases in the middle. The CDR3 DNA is TGTGCCAGCAGCGTAGGTGAGGGGGTCGAGGAGACCCAGTACTTC. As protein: CASSVGEGVEETQYF.

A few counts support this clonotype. CDR3 sequence: CASRQGNLEKLFF. CDR3 bases: TGTGCCAGCCGACAGGGTAATCTGGAAAAACTGTTTTTT. The gene calls are TRBV6-5 and TRBJ1-4, with 7 bases identical to TRBD1. V dropped 8 bases and J dropped 8; count of bases not matched to a gene: 8. Germline V gives CDR1 MNHEY, CDR2 SVGAGI. The CDR3 loop spans 13 amino acids.